These 10 T cell receptor beta chains originate from one sample sequenced in a study of CD8+CD57+ T cells in acquired aplastic anemia. In patients chosen for sequencing, flow cytometry had shown CD8+CD57+ cell expansion. TCR beta VDJ and CDR3 were profiled, and genomic DNA was the template. TCRdb called the reads again in MiXCR, with one record for every CDR3 protein. Of more than 150,000 distinct CDR3 sequences in the sample, less than 60% were seen once. The source material was sorted CD4+, CD8+, or CD8+CD57+ T cells (not recorded which) from PBMCs. These receptors came from a human donor with aplastic anemia.

This clonotype was observed many times. The chain joins TRBV12-3 or TRBV12-4 to TRBJ2-7; the D gene is possibly TRBD1 (5 bases). This CDR3 has 13 residues. V was clipped by 3 bases and J by 5 bases, with 11 bases between them. CDR3 DNA sequence: TGTGCCAGCAGTTTTCCAGGGATAAACGAGCAGTACTTC. The encoded protein is CASSFPGINEQYF.

The chain couples TRBV5-6 to TRBJ2-5; D is uncertain. The germline CDR1 and CDR2 sequences are SGHDT and YYEEEE. V was shortened by 4 bases and J by 7 bases, with 14 bases between the two germline ends. The CDR3 totals 13 residues. The CDR3 sequence: CASSPYSGGTQYF. The CDR3 nucleotides read TGTGCCAGCAGCCCCTACAGTGGTGGGACCCAGTACTTC.

This rearrangement joins TRBV20-1 to TRBJ2-3; D gene unclear. The CDR3 runs 13 residues. Germline-derived CDR1 and CDR2 are DFQATT and SNEGSKA (reference sequence). Trimming shortened V by 3 bases and J by 1 base, and 8 bases separated the two germline ends. CDR3 nucleotide sequence: TGCAGTGCTAGTTCCAGCCGCACAGATACGCAGTATTTT. Translating it yields CSASSSRTDTQYF.

There are a few counts of this clonotype. This chain connects TRBV2 to TRBJ2-7, with D perhaps matching TRBD2 (5 bases). Germline assignment: CDR1 SNHLY and CDR2 FYNNEI. The V end was cut by 7 bases, the J end by 6 bases, with 19 bases between. This CDR3 is 14 amino acids long. The CDR3: CASILVSAMGEQYF. The CDR3 DNA reads as TGTGCCAGCATTCTGGTTAGCGCTATGGGCGAGCAGTACTTC.

In the case of this clonotype: This may come from a read error, since a much larger clone is one base off. The chain couples TRBV5-6 to TRBJ1-3; D is ambiguous. The germline V gene has CDR1 SGHDT and CDR2 YYEEEE. This CDR3 has 15 amino acids. The V end lost 3 bases, the J end lost 2 bases, and 12 bases lay between the germline ends. The CDR3 protein is CASSSDGAAGNTIYF. CDR3 nucleotides: TGTGCCAGCAGCTCAGACGGTGCTGCTGGAAACACCATATATTTT.

The chain joins TRBV12-3 or TRBV12-4 to TRBJ2-7, with no clear D. This CDR3 spans 11 amino acids. Trimming took off 4 bases at V and 7 bases at J, with 8 bases between the two ends. The CDR3 sequence: CASSSVTEQYF. For the CDR3, the DNA is TGTGCCAGCAGTTCGGTTACTGAGCAGTACTTC.

The chain is built from TRBV10-3 and TRBJ2-7; 7 bases are shared with TRBD2. This CDR3 is built from 16 residues. CDR1 and CDR2 (germline): ENHRY, SYGVKD. Germline trimming cut 3 bases from V and 0 bases from J; bases unmatched to any gene: 8. The CDR3 nucleotides read TGTGCCATCAGTGATTTGGGCGGGAGTGCCTCCTACGAGCAGTACTTC. Translated: CAISDLGGSASYEQYF.

The rearrangement joins TRBV6-5 to TRBJ1-2; D is perhaps TRBD1 (5 bases). The CDR3 totals 16 residues. With 1 base removed from V and 6 bases from J, the gap between germline ends came to 18 bases. Germline V gene sequence: CDR1 MNHEY, CDR2 SVGAGI. CDR3 region: CASSYFSGTRPNGYTF. DNA for the CDR3: TGTGCCAGCAGTTACTTTTCGGGGACGCGTCCTAATGGCTACACCTTC.

This clonotype was observed a few times. The rearrangement links TRBV24-1 to TRBJ2-5, with a weak D call TRBD1 (6 bases). Trimming removed 4 bases from V and 9 bases from J, with 26 bases in between. This CDR3 is built from 17 residues. The germline gives CDR1 KGHDR, CDR2 SFDVKD. CDR3 region: CATSDNKGTGLGGAQYF. The CDR3 DNA follows: TGTGCCACCAGTGACAATAAAGGAACAGGGCTAGGTGGGGCCCAGTACTTC.

This clonotype was counted at least ten times. The CDR3 DNA sequence: TGTGCCAGCAGTTTAGGGGCCATCTATGGCTACACCTTC. It encodes CASSLGAIYGYTF. The genes are TRBV12-3 or TRBV12-4 and TRBJ1-2; no reliable D call. Trimming took off 1 base at V and 4 bases at J, with 7 bases between the two ends. The CDR3 contains 13 residues.